These 24 T cell receptor beta chains were sequenced from one sample in a study of shared clonotypes between healthy human individuals (dated by TCRdb to 2018 to 2020). The receptor library was made with the immunoSEQ multiplex PCR assay. The table was pulled from immuneACCESS by TCRdb, which kept in-frame rearrangements only. Such tables lose some clones; where checked, under half of the loss comes from unresolved V genes, and the rest has no known cause. The sample includes about 2.1 million clones, with under 95% observed a single time. The top ten clonotypes cover more than 1.5% of the sample. CD8 naive samples consisted of CD45RO-negative cells that were positively selected for CCR7, yielding a CD45RA+CCR7+ population without TemRA cells. The specimen was naive CD8+ T cells from PBMCs. The cell subset or site label corresponds to: CD45RA+CCR7+. The receptors come from a man between 18 and 35 years old in good health. Some clones in this sample may be carry-over from other donors' samples.

This chain links TRBV25-1 with TRBJ2-1; 8 bases align to TRBD1. Germline values: CDR1 MGHDK, CDR2 SYGVNS. This CDR3 is built from 14 residues. V shed 10 bases and J 8 bases; nucleotides not matched to a gene: 13. This CDR3 reads CATSDREVDHEQFF. The DNA for the CDR3 is TGTGCCACCTCGGACAGGGAAGTTGATCATGAGCAGTTCTTC.

The J gene is TRBJ2-5, the V gene TRBV11-2; D possibly corresponds to TRBD2 (5 bases). With 1 base removed from V and 6 bases from J, the gap between germline ends came to 12 bases. The CDR3 extends over 14 amino acids. The germline V gene encodes CDR1 SGHAT and CDR2 FQNNGV. The CDR3 protein is CASSLGWERKTQYF. The DNA for the CDR3 is TGTGCCAGCAGCTTAGGGTGGGAGCGCAAGACCCAGTACTTC.

The chain is built from TRBV10-3 and TRBJ2-7, with D perhaps matching TRBD2 (5 bases). The V gene's germline CDR1 is ENHRY and CDR2 SYGVKD. Trimming took 3 bases from V and 6 from J, leaving 6 bases between them. There are 11 residues in the CDR3. In nucleotides, the CDR3 is TGTGCCATCAGTGAAGGACTCGAGCAGTACTTC. Translation: CAISEGLEQYF.

J is TRBJ1-3 and V is TRBV13; TRBD1 matches 9 bases. J gave up 5 bases and V 1 base, and 3 bases lay outside the gene matches. Germline CDR1 and CDR2: PRHDT and FYEKMQ (reference sequence). The CDR3 has 15 residues. As DNA, the CDR3 is TGTGCCAGCAGCTTAGCAGGACAGGGGAGAAACACCATATATTTT. This gives the protein CASSLAGQGRNTIYF.

The rearrangement joins TRBV19 to TRBJ2-1; 14 bases fit TRBD2. This CDR3 has 18 residues. The germline gives CDR1 LNHDA, CDR2 SQIVND (reference sequence). The junction had 12 bases not matched to a gene; V was cut back by 3 bases and J by 8 bases. Here the CDR3 reads CASSIGLAGGDGWDEQFF. The CDR3 DNA reads as TGTGCCAGTAGTATCGGACTAGCGGGAGGTGACGGGTGGGATGAGCAGTTCTTC.

V gene TRBV2 combines with J gene TRBJ2-5, with D unclear. Germline CDR1 SNHLY, CDR2 FYNNEI. Trimming cost V 6 bases and J 4 bases, with 15 bases left between them. This CDR3 spans 14 amino acids. CDR3 DNA: TGTGCCAGCAGGGGTGGGCTAGGGCGAGAGACCCAGTACTTC. Its translation is CASRGGLGRETQYF. Full variable domain (remainder filled in from reference TRBV2 and TRBJ2-5): EPEVTQTPSHQVTQMGQEVILRCVPISNHLYFYWYRQILGQKVEFLVSFYNNEISEKSEIFDDQFSVERPDGSNFTLKIRSTKLEDSAMYFCASRGGLGRETQYFGPGTRLLVL.

The chain recombines TRBV4-3 with TRBJ2-2; perhaps TRBD2 as D (6 bases). The CDR3 sequence is 17 residues long. Looked up from germline, CDR1 is LGHNA and CDR2 is YSLEER. Between the trimmed V and J ends, which lost 0 bases and 1 base, there was a span of 12 bases. CDR3 coding DNA: TGCGCCAGCAGCCAAGAAAAACCGGGACTGAACACCGGGGAGCTGTTTTTT. This encodes CASSQEKPGLNTGELFF.

This chain joins TRBV11-2 and TRBJ2-7; unclear D gene. Per germline, CDR1 SGHAT and CDR2 FQNNGV. The CDR3 has 14 residues. Trimming pared 1 base from V and 1 base from J, leaving 8 bases between. The DNA of the CDR3 is TGTGCCAGCAGCTTAGGCCTAGAGTCCTACGAGCAGTACTTC. Amino acid sequence: CASSLGLESYEQYF.

The chain carries TRBV5-5 and TRBJ1-1; TRBD1 might be the D (6 bases). The CDR3 covers 14 residues. V shed 3 bases and J shed 2 bases, with 11 bases lying between them. Germline CDR1 reads SGHKS; CDR2 reads YYEKEE (reference sequence). CDR3 sequence reads: CASSYGTLNTEAFF. The CDR3 DNA reads TGTGCCAGCAGCTATGGGACATTAAACACTGAAGCTTTCTTT.

CDR3 residues: CAARGQGDGYTF. The CDR3 nucleotides are TGTGCCGCTCGAGGGCAGGGAGATGGCTACACCTTC. The chain recombines TRBV19 with TRBJ1-2, with D perhaps matching TRBD1 (5 bases). The V end lost 11 bases, the J end lost 6 bases, and 16 bases lay between the germline ends. The CDR3 spans 12 residues. The germline gives CDR1 LNHDA, CDR2 SQIVND (reference sequence).

The chain is built from TRBV27 and TRBJ2-7; 8 bases fit TRBD1. There are 15 residues in the CDR3. Germline CDR1 reads MNHEY; CDR2 reads SMNVEV (reference sequence). V trimming: 3 bases; J trimming: 3 bases; junction bases outside the gene matches: 7. CDR3 DNA: TGTGCCAGCAGTTTCCGCGGACAGGGACACTACGAGCAGTACTTC. Translating it yields CASSFRGQGHYEQYF.

The chain couples TRBV19 to TRBJ2-3, with 9 bases fitting TRBD2. The CDR3 contains 16 residues. Germline V CDR1 and CDR2: LNHDA, SQIVND (reference sequence). The V and J ends lost 2 bases and 2 bases, in that order; junction bases with no gene match: 5. For the CDR3, the DNA is TGTGCCAGTAGTATAACGGCGGGAGGGAACACAGATACGCAGTATTTT. This encodes CASSITAGGNTDTQYF.

V is TRBV7-8 and J is TRBJ1-5, with 9 bases fitting TRBD1. This CDR3 spans 15 amino acids. The J segment lost 4 bases and the V segment lost 4 bases, leaving 5 bases of the junction unmatched. The germline V gene has CDR1 SGHVS and CDR2 FQNEAQ. The CDR3, as DNA: TGTGCCAGCAGCTCCCGGGACAGGGAAAATCAGCCCCAGCATTTT. This codes for CASSSRDRENQPQHF. Full variable domain (outside the CDR3, taken from reference TRBV7-8 and TRBJ1-5): GAGVSQSPRYKVAKRGQDVALRCDPISGHVSLFWYQQALGQGPEFLTYFQNEAQLDKSGLPSDRFFAERPEGSVSTLKIQRTQQEDSAVYLCASSSRDRENQPQHFGDGTRLSIL.

This chain connects TRBV11-2 to TRBJ2-6; 8 bases align to TRBD1. Germline CDR1 reads SGHAT; CDR2 reads FQNNGV. The length of the CDR3 is 18 residues. V lost 5 bases and J lost 4; bases outside the gene matches: 13. For the CDR3, the DNA is TGTGCCAGCAGCCAGGGGGCTGGTTACAGGTCCGGGGCCAACGTCCTGACTTTC. Translation: CASSQGAGYRSGANVLTF.

This clone has only one observation. This sequence joins TRBV27 and TRBJ1-1; D gene uncertain. CDR3 length: 11 amino acids. In germline, CDR1 is MNHEY, CDR2 SMNVEV (reference sequence). V was clipped by 4 bases and J by 8 bases, with 8 bases between them. The CDR3 DNA follows: TGTGCCAGCAGTTCGTCTCACGAAGCTTTCTTT. This sequence encodes CASSSSHEAFF.

This clone came up once. Distinct nucleotide sequences in the sample also encode this CDR3. This rearrangement joins TRBV9 to TRBJ1-1, with D unresolved. V was trimmed by 3 bases and J by 0 bases, leaving 6 bases between them. The CDR3 sequence is 13 residues long. Germline CDR1 reads SGDLS; CDR2 reads YYNGEE. The CDR3 loop reads CASSATVNTEAFF. CDR3 nucleotide sequence: TGTGCCAGCAGCGCGACGGTGAACACTGAAGCTTTCTTT.

The CDR3 sequence is CASSLYGAGTEETQYF. The CDR3 DNA reads TGTGCCAGCAGTTTATACGGGGCCGGGACAGAAGAGACCCAGTACTTC. The V call is TRBV27, the J call TRBJ2-5, with 7 bases lining up with TRBD1. Germline values: CDR1 MNHEY, CDR2 SMNVEV (reference sequence). CDR3 length equals 16 residues. J gave up 3 bases and V 1 base, and 8 bases lay outside the gene matches.

This chain connects TRBV9 to TRBJ2-1, with TRBD1 identical over 12 bases. The germline V gene encodes CDR1 SGDLS and CDR2 YYNGEE. V gave up 4 bases and J gave up 7 bases; unmatched junction bases: 12. This CDR3 has 17 amino acids. The DNA of the CDR3 is TGTGCCAGCAGCCTACGCCCCGGGACAGGGGGCGTGAATGAGCAGTTCTTC. This codes for CASSLRPGTGGVNEQFF.

The gene calls are TRBV7-9 and TRBJ2-7; unclear D gene. Trimming shortened V by 1 base and J by 0 bases, and 4 bases separated the two germline ends. Germline CDR1 SEHNR, CDR2 FQNEAQ (reference sequence). The CDR3 totals 13 residues. Here the CDR3 reads CASSLGISYEQYF. CDR3 nucleotides: TGTGCCAGCAGCTTAGGGATCTCCTACGAGCAGTACTTC. Full variable domain (remainder filled in from reference TRBV7-9 and TRBJ2-7): DTGVSQNPRHKITKRGQNVTFRCDPISEHNRLYWYRQTLGQGPEFLTYFQNEAQLEKSRLLSDRFSAERPKGSFSTLEIQRTEQGDSAMYLCASSLGISYEQYFGPGTRLTVT.

This chain connects TRBV7-9 to TRBJ1-1, with D possibly TRBD1 on 6 matching bases. The CDR3 loop spans 17 amino acids. V dropped 5 bases and J dropped 2 bases, with 21 bases sitting between them. Germline V lookup: CDR1 SEHNR, CDR2 FQNEAQ (reference sequence). The CDR3: CASSGHKSGTQNTEAFF. CDR3 coding DNA: TGTGCCAGCAGCGGACATAAATCCGGGACACAAAACACTGAAGCTTTCTTT.

CDR3 amino acids: CASSPRTSGRAKDEQFF. CDR3 nucleotide sequence: TGTGCCAGCAGCCCGCGGACTAGCGGGAGGGCCAAGGATGAGCAGTTCTTC. V and J are TRBV14 and TRBJ2-1, with 15 nucleotides matching TRBD2. Germline loops: CDR1 SGHDN, CDR2 FVKESK. J was trimmed by 8 bases and V by 4 bases; bases with no gene match: 9. The CDR3 contains 17 residues.

J is TRBJ2-7 and V is TRBV10-3; maybe TRBD2 (6 bases). V was shortened by 3 bases and J by 4 bases, with 13 bases between the two germline ends. The CDR3 is made up of 14 amino acids. CDR1 and CDR2 from the germline V gene are ENHRY and SYGVKD. CDR3 sequence (DNA): TGTGCCATCAGTGATTGGAGGGACCGATACGAGCAGTACTTC. Residues: CAISDWRDRYEQYF.

The chain carries TRBV27 and TRBJ1-2; perhaps TRBD1 as D (5 bases). Germline V gene lookup returns CDR1 MNHEY and CDR2 SMNVEV (reference sequence). The ends were cut back, 3 bases at V and 8 bases at J, with 25 bases in the middle. The CDR3 runs to 17 residues. DNA for the CDR3: TGTGCCAGCAGTTTTAGGTCCAGTGGGGCCTCCTTGAGCGGCTACACCTTC. Encoded protein: CASSFRSSGASLSGYTF.

This chain uses TRBV5-8 with TRBJ2-7; D unresolved. CDR1 and CDR2 (germline): SGHTS, YDEGEE. This CDR3 is built from 14 residues. V shed 2 bases and J shed 5 bases, with 14 bases lying between them. The CDR3 nucleotides are TGTGCCAGCAGCTTATACGGACGTGTCCACGAGCAGTACTTC. Protein: CASSLYGRVHEQYF.